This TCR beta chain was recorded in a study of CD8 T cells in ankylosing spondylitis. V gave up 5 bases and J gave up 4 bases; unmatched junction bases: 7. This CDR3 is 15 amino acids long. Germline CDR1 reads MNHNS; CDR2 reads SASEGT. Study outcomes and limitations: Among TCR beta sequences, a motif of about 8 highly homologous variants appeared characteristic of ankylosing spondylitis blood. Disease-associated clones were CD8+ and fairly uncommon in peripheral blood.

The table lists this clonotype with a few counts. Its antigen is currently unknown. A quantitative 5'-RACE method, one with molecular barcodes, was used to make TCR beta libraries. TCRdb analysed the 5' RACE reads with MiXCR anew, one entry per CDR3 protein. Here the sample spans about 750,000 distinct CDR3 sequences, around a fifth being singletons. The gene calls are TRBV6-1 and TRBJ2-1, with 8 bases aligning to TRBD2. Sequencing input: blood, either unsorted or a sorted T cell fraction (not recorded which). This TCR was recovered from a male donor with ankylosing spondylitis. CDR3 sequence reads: CASSKPGLGYNEQFF. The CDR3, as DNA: TGTGCCAGCAGTAAACCGGGACTAGGTTACAATGAGCAGTTCTTC.